The 25 T cell receptor beta chains listed next were all sequenced from one sample in a study of CD8 T cell repertoires and HIV-1 epitope variants. Clones were sequenced by immunoSEQ multiplex PCR, and TCRdb holds only the in-frame ones, with some missing. This sample has 4,500 to 7,000 clones; over 60% occur once, and the top ten carry approximately 47%. No antigen has been assigned to these receptors. Sequencing was performed on cultured CD8+ T cells derived from PBMCs. The source of these receptors is a male donor with HIV.

This clone was recorded a few times. V usage is TRBV25-1 and J usage is TRBJ2-7; 7 bases align to TRBD1. V lost 5 bases to trimming and J lost 2 bases; unmatched junction nucleotides: 15. The CDR3 length is 17 residues. Germline V lookup: CDR1 MGHDK, CDR2 SYGVNS. CDR3 nucleotides: TGTGCCAGCAGTCCGACCGTAGGATTGGGACAGCCCTACGAGCAGTACTTC. Translation gives CASSPTVGLGQPYEQYF.

This chain uses TRBV28 with TRBJ1-2; a weak D match, TRBD1 (6 bases). The CDR3 extends over 14 amino acids. Germline CDR1 MDHEN, CDR2 SYDVKM. V was cut by 6 bases and J by 4 bases, with 15 bases left in between. CDR3 loop: CASSHNGQTYGYTF. The CDR3 DNA reads TGTGCCAGCAGCCATAATGGACAGACCTATGGCTACACCTTC.

This clone was observed once. The chain uses TRBV2 and TRBJ2-5, with D tentatively TRBD2 (6 bases). Germline V gene sequence: CDR1 SNHLY, CDR2 FYNNEI. CDR3 length: 15 residues. With 7 bases removed from V and 5 bases from J, the gap between germline ends came to 20 bases. The DNA of the CDR3 is TGTGCCAGCACGCCGACTGGAGGGGTCGGCGAGACCCAGTACTTC. This sequence encodes CASTPTGGVGETQYF. The variable domain in full, with the rest retrieved from reference TRBV2 and TRBJ2-5, is EPEVTQTPSHQVTQMGQEVILRCVPISNHLYFYWYRQILGQKVEFLVSFYNNEISEKSEIFDDQFSVERPDGSNFTLKIRSTKLEDSAMYFCASTPTGGVGETQYFGPGTRLLVL.

J is TRBJ2-1 and V is TRBV28, with 9 positions matching TRBD2. J lost 9 bases, V lost 5 bases, and 5 bases had no gene match. The CDR3 consists of 13 residues. Germline assignment: CDR1 MDHEN and CDR2 SYDVKM. This chain's CDR3 is CASSILAGSEQFF. The CDR3 DNA reads as TGTGCCAGCAGTATTCTAGCGGGATCTGAGCAGTTCTTC. Drawing the rest from reference TRBV28 and TRBJ2-1, the complete variable domain is DVKVTQSSRYLVKRTGEKVFLECVQDMDHENMFWYRQDPGLGLRLIYFSYDVKMKEKGDIPEGYSVSREKKERFSLILESASTNQTSMYLCASSILAGSEQFFGPGTRLTVL.

The V call is TRBV9, the J call TRBJ2-3; D is possibly TRBD2 (6 bases). Trimming removed 2 bases from V and 0 bases from J, with 22 bases in between. This CDR3 contains 19 residues. The germline gives CDR1 SGDLS, CDR2 YYNGEE. The CDR3: CASSVSDDSVGTSTDTQYF. The CDR3 region has the DNA TGTGCCAGCAGCGTCTCCGACGACAGTGTAGGGACTAGCACAGATACGCAGTATTTT.

This clone came up once. The genes are TRBV5-1 and TRBJ1-1; 7 bases line up with TRBD1. Trimming took 0 bases from V and 0 from J; bases not matched to a gene: 2. The germline CDR1 and CDR2 sequences are SGHRS and YFSETQ. This CDR3 contains 15 residues. The CDR3 nucleotides read TGCGCCAGCAGCTTGGGACAGGGTATGAACACTGAAGCTTTCTTT. It codes for CASSLGQGMNTEAFF.

This chain uses TRBV6-5 with TRBJ1-1; 7 nucleotides agree with TRBD1. CDR3 length: 13 residues. After removal of 6 bases from V and 4 bases from J, the junction contained 5 bases not matched to a gene. Germline V gives CDR1 MNHEY, CDR2 SVGAGI. The CDR3: CASSIEGATEAFF. CDR3 DNA sequence: TGTGCCAGCAGCATCGAGGGGGCCACTGAAGCTTTCTTT.

This rearrangement joins TRBV7-6 to TRBJ2-1; 10 bases map to TRBD2. Losses at the gene ends were 5 bases for V and 8 bases for J; bases not matched to a gene: 15. There are 17 residues in the CDR3. Germline CDR1 SGHVS, CDR2 FNYEAQ. DNA of the CDR3: TGTGCCAGCAGCAACTACCTTCTAGCGGGAGAGGGCTATGAGCAGTTCTTC. As protein: CASSNYLLAGEGYEQFF.

The chain has TRBV30 and TRBJ2-3, with 13 positions matching TRBD2. The CDR3 length is 16 residues. CDR1 is GTSNPN and CDR2 is SVGIG in the germline V gene (reference sequence). Trimming took 2 bases from V and 3 from J; bases not matched to a gene: 5. DNA of the CDR3: TGTGCCTGGAGTATCGGACTAGCGGGGGCTACAGATACGCAGTATTTT. Protein: CAWSIGLAGATDTQYF. The whole variable domain, filled in from reference TRBV30 and TRBJ2-3, reads SQTIHQWPATLVQPVGSPLSLECTVEGTSNPNLYWYRQAAGRGLQLLFYSVGIGQISSEVPQNLSASRPQDRQFILSSKKLLLSDSGFYLCAWSIGLAGATDTQYFGPGTRLTVL.

This chain connects TRBV28 to TRBJ1-1, with no clear D. The CDR3 covers 15 residues. The germline CDR1 and CDR2 sequences are MDHEN and SYDVKM. V shed 3 bases and J shed 2 bases, with 13 bases lying between them. The CDR3, as DNA: TGTGCCAGCAGTTTGCGGCTGGTAGCTAACACTGAAGCTTTCTTT. This gives the protein CASSLRLVANTEAFF.

This chain joins TRBV18 and TRBJ2-7; 9 nucleotides align to TRBD1. CDR1 is KGHSH and CDR2 is LQKENI in the germline V gene. The trim removed 3 bases at V and 4 bases at J, leaving 10 bases unmatched. The CDR3 has 16 amino acids. The CDR3 spells CASSPDAQGAIYEQYF. In DNA form, the CDR3 reads TGTGCCAGCTCACCGGATGCACAGGGGGCTATTTACGAGCAGTACTTC.

This chain connects TRBV6-4 to TRBJ2-1, with D possibly matching TRBD2 (6 bases). Germline CDR1 MRHNA, CDR2 SNTAGT. This CDR3 is 12 amino acids long. V was pared by 8 bases and J by 3 bases, with 8 bases between. In nucleotides, the CDR3 is TGTGCCAGCGGAGCGGGCTACAATGAGCAGTTCTTC. Encoded protein: CASGAGYNEQFF.

V is TRBV5-1 and J is TRBJ2-5; 9 bases align to TRBD2. Germline-derived CDR1 and CDR2 are SGHRS and YFSETQ. The CDR3 loop spans 16 amino acids. V lost 5 bases to trimming and J lost 4 bases; unmatched junction nucleotides: 12. This chain's CDR3 is CASSFYSGRRGETQYF. CDR3 nucleotide sequence: TGCGCCAGCAGTTTTTATAGCGGGAGAAGGGGAGAGACCCAGTACTTC. The full variable domain, its missing parts supplied by reference TRBV5-1 and TRBJ2-5, is KAGVTQTPRYLIKTRGQQVTLSCSPISGHRSVSWYQQTPGQGLQFLFEYFSETQRNKGNFPGRFSGRQFSNSRSEMNVSTLELGDSALYLCASSFYSGRRGETQYFGPGTRLLVL.

The gene calls are TRBV10-1 and TRBJ2-7; 7 nucleotides align to TRBD1. CDR1 and CDR2 (germline): WNHNN, SYGVQD (reference sequence). The J segment lost 6 bases and the V segment lost 3 bases, leaving 20 bases of the junction unmatched. The CDR3 runs to 18 residues. In nucleotides, the CDR3 is TGCGCCAGCAGTGATGTAGCAGGGGGATCGACAACTCTACGCGAGCAGTACTTC. Amino acid sequence: CASSDVAGGSTTLREQYF.

The V gene is TRBV28, the J gene TRBJ2-5; D possibly corresponds to TRBD2 (5 bases). V lost 6 bases, J lost 7 bases, and 18 bases lay in between. Looked up from germline, CDR1 is MDHEN and CDR2 is SYDVKM. CDR3 length: 14 residues. Written as DNA, the CDR3 is TGTGCCAGCAGCTTCAGGACGGGATTGGGGACCCAGTACTTC. This encodes CASSFRTGLGTQYF.

This sequence joins TRBV28 and TRBJ2-3, with 8 bases identical to TRBD1. The trim removed 5 bases at V and 2 bases at J, leaving 12 bases unmatched. Germline loops: CDR1 MDHEN, CDR2 SYDVKM. The CDR3 is made up of 17 amino acids. The CDR3 loop reads CASSTVTGTGITDTQYF. In DNA, the CDR3 is TGTGCCAGCAGTACGGTAACCGGGACAGGCATCACAGATACGCAGTATTTT. The entire variable domain, with the rest obtained from reference TRBV28 and TRBJ2-3, is as follows: DVKVTQSSRYLVKRTGEKVFLECVQDMDHENMFWYRQDPGLGLRLIYFSYDVKMKEKGDIPEGYSVSREKKERFSLILESASTNQTSMYLCASSTVTGTGITDTQYFGPGTRLTVL.

The gene calls are TRBV6-5 and TRBJ2-1; TRBD2 is a possible D gene (7 bases). CDR1 is MNHEY and CDR2 is SVGAGI in the germline V gene. V lost 4 bases to trimming and J lost 12 bases, with 13 bases between them. The CDR3 runs 12 residues. This CDR3 reads CASSLGGGGQFF. The CDR3 DNA sequence: TGTGCCAGCAGTTTAGGAGGGGGGGGGCAGTTCTTC.

V and J are TRBV23-1 and TRBJ2-2; 12 nucleotides line up with TRBD1. TRBV23-1 has ORF status, its function being uncertain. The CDR3 runs to 18 residues. V lost 2 bases and J lost 6; bases outside the gene matches: 10. The DNA of the CDR3 is TGCGCCAGCAGTCAACTGGGACAGGGGGCTGGTATCGCCGGGGAGCTGTTTTTT. Translated, it gives CASSQLGQGAGIAGELFF.

The chain carries TRBV13 and TRBJ2-1; D may be TRBD2 (5 bases). Germline values: CDR1 PRHDT, CDR2 FYEKMQ (reference sequence). CDR3 size: 14 residues. Between the trimmed V and J ends, which lost 5 bases and 0 bases, there was a span of 8 bases. The chain's CDR3 is CASSRGSSYNEQFF. CDR3 nucleotide sequence: TGTGCCAGCAGCCGAGGGAGCTCCTACAATGAGCAGTTCTTC.

The chain links TRBV7-9 to TRBJ2-2; D gene uncertain. Germline CDR1 reads SEHNR; CDR2 reads FQNEAQ (reference sequence). Trimming cost V 5 bases and J 7 bases, with 8 bases left between them. The CDR3 is 12 amino acids. The CDR3 region is CASSLQDGELFF. CDR3 nucleotides: TGTGCCAGCAGCCTTCAGGACGGGGAGCTGTTTTTT.

V usage is TRBV7-6 and J usage is TRBJ1-1; the D gene is possibly TRBD1 (5 bases). The V gene's germline CDR1 is SGHVS and CDR2 FNYEAQ. The V and J ends lost 5 bases and 3 bases respectively, with 7 bases between them. The CDR3 length is 12 residues. CDR3 DNA: TGTGCCAGCAGCAGGGGAGACACTGAAGCTTTCTTT. It yields the protein CASSRGDTEAFF.

This clone was seen only a few times. The chain has TRBV28 and TRBJ2-7, with 7 nucleotides matching TRBD2. Unmatched junction bases numbered 4, after V lost 2 bases and J lost 3 bases. Germline V lookup: CDR1 MDHEN, CDR2 SYDVKM. This CDR3 has 14 residues. The CDR3 DNA follows: TGTGCCAGCAGTTTAGACGGGAGGTACTACGAGCAGTACTTC. This translates into CASSLDGRYYEQYF.

This chain joins TRBV7-6 and TRBJ2-1; TRBD1 agrees at 10 bases. CDR3 length: 14 amino acids. V shed 3 bases and J 8 bases; nucleotides not matched to a gene: 4. CDR1 and CDR2 (germline): SGHVS, FNYEAQ. CDR3 bases: TGTGCCAGCAGCTTTGGGACAGGGGTCGATGAGCAGTTCTTC. Encoded protein: CASSFGTGVDEQFF.

The chain couples TRBV6-5 to TRBJ2-1; the D is unclear. Trimming shortened V by 6 bases and J by 3 bases, and 9 bases separated the two germline ends. Germline V gene lookup returns CDR1 MNHEY and CDR2 SVGAGI. This CDR3 is built from 13 residues. The chain's CDR3 is CASSYGRYNEQFF. For the CDR3, the DNA is TGTGCCAGCAGCTATGGCCGCTACAATGAGCAGTTCTTC.

V is TRBV7-9 and J is TRBJ2-1; 10 nucleotides align to TRBD2. CDR3 size: 15 residues. After removal of 2 bases from V and 6 bases from J, the junction contained 4 bases not matched to a gene. CDR1 and CDR2 (germline): SEHNR, FQNEAQ (reference sequence). The CDR3 sequence is CASSLLAGEGNEQFF. The CDR3 bases are TGTGCCAGCAGCTTACTAGCGGGAGAGGGCAATGAGCAGTTCTTC.